The 30 T cell receptor beta chains given below trace back to one sample, sequenced in a study of blood T cell repertoires in COVID-19. Data came from immunoSEQ multiplex PCR; TCRdb stores just in-frame clones and leaves some out. The table records 75,000 to 90,000 clones, 90% of them present only once. Sequencing input: peripheral blood. Every receptor here comes from a man younger than 35 with COVID-19, enrolled during active disease.

In its sample, this clone was seen once. The rearrangement links TRBV30 to TRBJ1-2, with 7 bases that match TRBD1. Germline V gene sequence: CDR1 GTSNPN, CDR2 SVGIG (reference sequence). After removal of 2 bases from V and 4 bases from J, the junction contained 10 bases not matched to a gene. This CDR3 region has 15 residues. The CDR3 nucleotides read TGTGCCTGGAGTCGCTTCCGACAGGGCCTCTATGGCTACACCTTC. Translation: CAWSRFRQGLYGYTF.

V is TRBV6-6 and J is TRBJ1-5, with 8 positions matching TRBD1. V gave up 6 bases and J gave up 4 bases; unmatched junction bases: 5. Germline V gives CDR1 MNHNY, CDR2 SVGAGI (reference sequence). The CDR3 has 14 amino acids. CDR3 residues: CASRPQGENQPQHF. CDR3 bases: TGTGCCAGCAGACCACAGGGGGAGAATCAGCCCCAGCATTTT.

This clone occurred a few times. The chain couples TRBV6-5 to TRBJ1-2, with a possible D match to TRBD1 (6 bases). The CDR3 has 14 amino acids. Germline V gene sequence: CDR1 MNHEY, CDR2 SVGAGI. V dropped 6 bases and J dropped 5 bases, with 16 bases sitting between them. The DNA for the CDR3 is TGTGCCAGCAGCCAACAGGGTTCACTTTATGGCTACACCTTC. Translation gives CASSQQGSLYGYTF.

This clone was seen a few times. The V and J genes are TRBV19 and TRBJ1-5; D uncertain. V was trimmed by 3 bases and J by 0 bases, leaving 6 bases between them. The germline gives CDR1 LNHDA, CDR2 SQIVND (reference sequence). The CDR3 spans 14 residues. In nucleotides, the CDR3 is TGTGCCAGTAGTATCGGTTATAGCAATCAGCCCCAGCATTTT. Amino acid sequence: CASSIGYSNQPQHF.

The chain uses TRBV28 and TRBJ2-3, with 8 nucleotides matching TRBD1. J was trimmed by 8 bases and V by 6 bases; bases with no gene match: 4. Germline V gene data show CDR1 as MDHEN and CDR2 as SYDVKM. CDR3 size: 12 residues. The CDR3 spells CASSTTGGTQYF. The CDR3, as DNA: TGTGCCAGCAGCACAACAGGGGGTACGCAGTATTTT.

The chain carries TRBV28 and TRBJ2-1; unclear D gene. Trimming cost V 1 base and J 7 bases, with 8 bases left between them. The CDR3 totals 13 residues. CDR1 is MDHEN, CDR2 SYDVKM, per germline. The DNA for the CDR3 is TGTGCCAGCAGTTTATTGAGTCTTAATGAGCAGTTCTTC. Its protein product is CASSLLSLNEQFF. Together with reference TRBV28 and TRBJ2-1, the CDR3 gives the full variable domain: DVKVTQSSRYLVKRTGEKVFLECVQDMDHENMFWYRQDPGLGLRLIYFSYDVKMKEKGDIPEGYSVSREKKERFSLILESASTNQTSMYLCASSLLSLNEQFFGPGTRLTVL.

The chain has TRBV7-2 and TRBJ2-4; D is uncertain. The V gene's germline CDR1 is SGHTA and CDR2 FQGNSA. V lost 2 bases and J 9 bases, leaving 8 bases between the germline ends. The CDR3 runs 12 residues. CDR3 protein: CASSLPVGIQYF. The CDR3 nucleotides read TGTGCCAGCAGCTTACCGGTCGGCATTCAGTACTTC.

The chain uses TRBV9 and TRBJ2-1, with D maybe TRBD2 (6 bases). Germline V CDR1 and CDR2: SGDLS, YYNGEE. V was trimmed by 8 bases and J by 2 bases, leaving 14 bases between them. CDR3 length: 14 residues. This CDR3 is CASGGKTTYNEQFF. In DNA form, the CDR3 reads TGTGCCAGTGGGGGGAAGACCACCTACAATGAGCAGTTCTTC.

The chain uses TRBV11-3 and TRBJ2-1; no firm D call. This CDR3 comprises 14 residues. Germline values: CDR1 SGHNT, CDR2 YENEEA. V lost 3 bases and J lost 5, with 11 bases in between. The CDR3 DNA is TGTGCCAGCAGCTTGGTCGGAGTTGACAATGAGCAGTTCTTC. It is translated as CASSLVGVDNEQFF.

The J gene is TRBJ2-5, the V gene TRBV30; 7 positions match TRBD1. The CDR3 length is 14 residues. V trimming: 1 base; J trimming: 2 bases; junction bases outside the gene matches: 4. Germline CDR1 and CDR2: GTSNPN and SVGIG (reference sequence). CDR3 coding DNA: TGTGCCTGGAGTGGGGGACAGTTTCAAGAGACCCAGTACTTC. This sequence encodes CAWSGGQFQETQYF.

This chain links TRBV16 with TRBJ1-2; maybe TRBD1 (6 bases). V gave up 2 bases and J gave up 1 base, with 8 bases separating them. The CDR3 extends over 14 amino acids. Germline CDR1 reads KGHSY; CDR2 reads FQNENV. The chain's CDR3 is CASSQTDSNYGYTF. The CDR3 nucleotides read TGTGCCAGCAGCCAAACGGACAGTAACTATGGCTACACCTTC.

The rearrangement uses TRBV28 and TRBJ2-7; perhaps TRBD2 as D (6 bases). V was pared by 3 bases and J by 3 bases, with 12 bases between. The germline V gene encodes CDR1 MDHEN and CDR2 SYDVKM. The CDR3 length is 14 residues. CDR3 protein: CASSFGSYIYEQYF. CDR3 coding DNA: TGTGCCAGCAGTTTCGGGAGCTACATCTACGAGCAGTACTTC.

This chain uses TRBV5-1 with TRBJ2-2; no definite D call. Trimming took 2 bases from V and 0 from J, leaving 5 bases between them. The V gene's germline CDR1 is SGHRS and CDR2 YFSETQ. The CDR3 has 14 amino acids. This CDR3 reads CASSLNTNTGELFF. The CDR3 DNA is TGCGCCAGCAGCTTAAACACGAACACCGGGGAGCTGTTTTTT.

V and J are TRBV7-9 and TRBJ2-5; possibly TRBD2 for D (5 bases). Germline V gene sequence: CDR1 SEHNR, CDR2 FQNEAQ (reference sequence). V lost 0 bases, J lost 4 bases, and 9 bases lay in between. The CDR3 is 14 amino acids. The CDR3 loop is CASSLAREGETQYF. The CDR3 nucleotides are TGTGCCAGCAGCTTAGCCCGGGAAGGAGAGACCCAGTACTTC.

A single count supports this clone. This chain joins TRBV30 and TRBJ2-1; no reliable D call. Trimming cost V 0 bases and J 0 bases, with 9 bases left between them. The CDR3 loop spans 15 amino acids. Germline CDR1 reads GTSNPN; CDR2 reads SVGIG (reference sequence). The CDR3 region has the DNA TGTGCCTGGAGTGTGGGTCGCGGCTCCTACAATGAGCAGTTCTTC. It codes for CAWSVGRGSYNEQFF.

This clone was recorded only once. The chain is built from TRBV4-3 and TRBJ2-1; possible D gene TRBD2, 6 bases. With 1 base removed from V and 2 bases from J, the gap between germline ends came to 9 bases. CDR1 is LGHNA, CDR2 YSLEER, per germline. CDR3 size: 15 residues. The CDR3 loop reads CASSQGSGPYNEQFF. The CDR3 nucleotides read TGCGCCAGCAGCCAAGGAAGCGGGCCCTACAATGAGCAGTTCTTC.

This chain connects TRBV2 to TRBJ1-6; D is unresolved. Trimming removed 8 bases from V and 0 bases from J, with 20 bases in between. The CDR3 has 18 residues. Germline CDR1 is SNHLY and CDR2 is FYNNEI. DNA for the CDR3: TGTGCCAGCGGGGAGTGGATAGGGCACAGCTCCTATAATTCACCCCTCCACTTT. This codes for CASGEWIGHSSYNSPLHF.

J is TRBJ2-2 and V is TRBV3-1 (or the pseudogene TRBV3-2); TRBD2 matches 8 bases. The V segment lost 8 bases and the J segment 6 bases; nucleotides outside the gene matches: 8. CDR1 is LGHDT and CDR2 is YNNKEL in the germline V gene (reference sequence). The CDR3 runs to 14 residues. CDR3 amino acids: CASRAGERAGELFF. In nucleotides, the CDR3 is TGTGCCAGCCGAGCGGGAGAGAGGGCCGGGGAGCTGTTTTTT.

The chain combines TRBV13 with TRBJ2-7; possible D gene TRBD1, 6 bases. V was clipped by 3 bases and J by 2 bases, with 8 bases between them. From germline, CDR1 is PRHDT and CDR2 FYEKMQ (reference sequence). This CDR3 has 13 residues. The CDR3: CASSFKGAYEQYF. The CDR3 DNA follows: TGTGCCAGCAGCTTTAAGGGGGCCTACGAGCAGTACTTC.

The rearrangement links TRBV27 to TRBJ2-2; 8 bases align to TRBD2. Germline V gene lookup returns CDR1 MNHEY and CDR2 SMNVEV (reference sequence). CDR3 size: 16 residues. Unmatched junction bases numbered 13, after V lost 8 bases and J lost 5 bases. CDR3 in DNA: TGTGCCAGCTCCCGGGGGAGCGGGAGTTGGACCGGGGAGCTGTTTTTT. Translated, it gives CASSRGSGSWTGELFF.

CDR3 bases: TGCGCCAGCAGCCTAGCCGGGAGGAAGACAGATACGCAGTATTTT. It yields the protein CASSLAGRKTDTQYF. This chain uses TRBV4-3 with TRBJ2-3; TRBD2 agrees at 7 bases. J was trimmed by 3 bases and V by 4 bases; bases with no gene match: 7. This CDR3 is built from 15 residues. CDR1 and CDR2 from the germline V gene are LGHNA and YSLEER.

V gene TRBV4-3 combines with J gene TRBJ2-7, with unresolved D. With 0 bases removed from V and 1 base from J, the gap between germline ends came to 10 bases. The germline V gene encodes CDR1 LGHNA and CDR2 YSLEER. This CDR3 has 15 amino acids. This CDR3 is CASSQEWLFSYEQYF. CDR3 in DNA: TGCGCCAGCAGCCAAGAGTGGCTTTTTTCCTACGAGCAGTACTTC.

The chain recombines TRBV27 with TRBJ1-2; unclear D gene. In germline, CDR1 is MNHEY, CDR2 SMNVEV (reference sequence). With 6 bases removed from V and 10 bases from J, the gap between germline ends came to 18 bases. The CDR3 runs 13 residues. In DNA, the CDR3 is TGTGCCAGCAGCCCCAGGTTGCATGGGTCCTACACCTTC. Translation: CASSPRLHGSYTF.

The chain joins TRBV7-2 to TRBJ1-6; D is uncertain. V dropped 0 bases and J dropped 10 bases, with 16 bases sitting between them. The CDR3 is 16 residues long. CDR1 SGHTA and CDR2 FQGNSA come from the germline V gene. CDR3 protein: CASSLALGRKESPLHF. The DNA for the CDR3 is TGTGCCAGCAGCTTAGCGCTCGGCAGAAAGGAGTCACCCCTCCACTTT.

The chain recombines TRBV2 with TRBJ1-1; unclear D gene. Per the germline V gene, CDR1 is SNHLY and CDR2 is FYNNEI. This CDR3 comprises 12 residues. Trimming stripped 4 bases from V and 9 bases from J, with 12 bases between. As DNA, the CDR3 is TGTGCCAGCAGTGGAGGGATCGAAAAAGCTTTCTTT. Translated, it gives CASSGGIEKAFF.

The DNA for the CDR3 is TGTGCCAGCACGCCCAATCTAGCCACCTATGGCTACACCTTC. This codes for CASTPNLATYGYTF. This chain joins TRBV27 and TRBJ1-2; no clear D gene. V gave up 7 bases and J gave up 4 bases, with 16 bases separating them. In germline, CDR1 is MNHEY, CDR2 SMNVEV (reference sequence). The CDR3 is made up of 14 amino acids.

The chain couples TRBV10-3 to TRBJ2-1; D not resolved. The V gene lost 0 bases and the J gene lost 4 bases, with 16 bases spanning the gap. In germline, CDR1 is ENHRY, CDR2 SYGVKD. This CDR3 spans 17 amino acids. DNA of the CDR3: TGTGCCATCAGTGAGTCGATTCAGTCCACGAATTACAATGAGCAGTTCTTC. Amino acids: CAISESIQSTNYNEQFF.

The chain is built from TRBV13 and TRBJ2-2; a possible D gene is TRBD1 (5 bases). Per the germline V gene, CDR1 is PRHDT and CDR2 is FYEKMQ (reference sequence). Trimming stripped 6 bases from V and 10 bases from J, with 15 bases between. The CDR3 totals 13 residues. The CDR3 loop is CASSWTLRTELFF. CDR3 DNA: TGTGCCAGCAGTTGGACACTTAGGACGGAGCTGTTTTTT.

This clone was seen only a few times. The chain joins TRBV7-2 to TRBJ1-1; TRBD1 might be the D (5 bases). Germline V gene lookup returns CDR1 SGHTA and CDR2 FQGNSA. This CDR3 region has 14 residues. V lost 3 bases to trimming and J lost 1 base, with 9 bases between them. The CDR3: CASSFSQGNTEAFF. CDR3 nucleotide sequence: TGTGCCAGCAGCTTTAGTCAGGGGAACACTGAAGCTTTCTTT.

The genes are TRBV5-4 and TRBJ2-5; perhaps TRBD2 as D (6 bases). Germline V CDR1 and CDR2: SGHNT, YYREEE (reference sequence). This CDR3 spans 14 amino acids. The V end was cut by 0 bases, the J end by 4 bases, with 10 bases between. CDR3 nucleotide sequence: TGTGCCAGCAGCTTGGTTGGTAGCGGAGAGACCCAGTACTTC. Encoded protein: CASSLVGSGETQYF.